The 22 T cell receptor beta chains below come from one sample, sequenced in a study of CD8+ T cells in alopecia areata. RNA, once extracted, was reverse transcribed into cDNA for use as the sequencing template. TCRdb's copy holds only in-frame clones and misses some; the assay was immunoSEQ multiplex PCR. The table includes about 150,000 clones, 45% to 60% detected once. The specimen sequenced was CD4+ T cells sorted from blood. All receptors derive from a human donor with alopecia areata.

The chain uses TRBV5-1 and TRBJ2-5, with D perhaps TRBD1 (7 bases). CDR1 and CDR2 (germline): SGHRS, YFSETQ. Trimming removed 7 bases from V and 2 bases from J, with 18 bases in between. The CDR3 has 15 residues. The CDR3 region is CASGGGTVGQETQYF. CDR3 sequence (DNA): TGCGCCAGCGGCGGAGGGACAGTTGGGCAAGAGACCCAGTACTTC.

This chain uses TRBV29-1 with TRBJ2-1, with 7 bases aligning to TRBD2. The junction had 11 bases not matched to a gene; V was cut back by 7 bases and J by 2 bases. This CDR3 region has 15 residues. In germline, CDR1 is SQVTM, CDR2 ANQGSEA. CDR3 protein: CSARKSGMPYNEQFF. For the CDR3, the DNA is TGCAGCGCGCGGAAAAGCGGGATGCCCTACAATGAGCAGTTCTTC.

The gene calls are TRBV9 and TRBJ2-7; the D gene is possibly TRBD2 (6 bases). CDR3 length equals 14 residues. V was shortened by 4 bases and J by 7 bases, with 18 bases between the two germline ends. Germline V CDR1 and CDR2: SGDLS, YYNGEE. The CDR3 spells CASSSDPGVGEQYF. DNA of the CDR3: TGTGCCAGCAGCTCAGACCCGGGAGTGGGGGAGCAGTACTTC.

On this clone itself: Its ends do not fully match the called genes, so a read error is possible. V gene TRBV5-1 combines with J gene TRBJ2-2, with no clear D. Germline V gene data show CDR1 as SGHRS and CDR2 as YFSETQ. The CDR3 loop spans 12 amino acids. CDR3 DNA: TGCGCCAGCGACTCGAATACCGGGGAGCTGTTTTTT. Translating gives CASDSNTGELFF.

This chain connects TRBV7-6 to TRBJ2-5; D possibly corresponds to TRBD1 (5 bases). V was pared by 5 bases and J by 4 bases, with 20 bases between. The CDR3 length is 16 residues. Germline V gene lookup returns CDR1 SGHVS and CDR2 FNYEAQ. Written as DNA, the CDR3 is TGTGCCAGCAGCCCGCTTACTGCCCAGGGATCAGAGACCCAGTACTTC. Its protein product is CASSPLTAQGSETQYF.

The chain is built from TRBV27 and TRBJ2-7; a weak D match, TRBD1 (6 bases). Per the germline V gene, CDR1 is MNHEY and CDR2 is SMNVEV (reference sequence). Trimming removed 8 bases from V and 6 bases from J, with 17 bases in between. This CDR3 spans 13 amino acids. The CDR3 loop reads CASSRTALSEQYF. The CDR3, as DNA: TGTGCCAGCTCACGGACAGCCCTATCCGAGCAGTACTTC.

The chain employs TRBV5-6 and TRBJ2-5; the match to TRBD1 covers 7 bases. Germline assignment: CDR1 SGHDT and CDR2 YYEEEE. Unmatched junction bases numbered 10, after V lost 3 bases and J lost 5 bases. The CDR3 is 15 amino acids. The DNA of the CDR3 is TGTGCCAGCAGCTGGGGACAGTCCGGTGGGGAGACCCAGTACTTC. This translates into CASSWGQSGGETQYF.

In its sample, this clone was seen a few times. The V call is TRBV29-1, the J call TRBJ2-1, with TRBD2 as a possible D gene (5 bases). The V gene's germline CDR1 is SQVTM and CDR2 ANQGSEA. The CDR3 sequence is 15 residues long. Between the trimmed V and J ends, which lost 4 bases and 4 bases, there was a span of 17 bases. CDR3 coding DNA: TGCAGCGTTGCTTCCCGGACTGGATATTACAATGAGCAGTTCTTC. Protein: CSVASRTGYYNEQFF.

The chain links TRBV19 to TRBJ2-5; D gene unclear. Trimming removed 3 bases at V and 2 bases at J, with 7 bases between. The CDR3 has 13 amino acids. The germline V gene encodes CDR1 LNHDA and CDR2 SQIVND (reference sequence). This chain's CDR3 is CASSMGRQETQYF. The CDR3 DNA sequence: TGTGCCAGTAGTATGGGCAGACAAGAGACCCAGTACTTC.

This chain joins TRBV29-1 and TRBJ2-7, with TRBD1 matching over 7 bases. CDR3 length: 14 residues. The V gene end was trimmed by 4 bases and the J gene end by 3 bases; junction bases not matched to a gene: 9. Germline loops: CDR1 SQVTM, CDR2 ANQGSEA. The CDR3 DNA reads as TGCAGCGTTGCCCTCACAGGGGTTTACTACGAGCAGTACTTC. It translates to CSVALTGVYYEQYF.

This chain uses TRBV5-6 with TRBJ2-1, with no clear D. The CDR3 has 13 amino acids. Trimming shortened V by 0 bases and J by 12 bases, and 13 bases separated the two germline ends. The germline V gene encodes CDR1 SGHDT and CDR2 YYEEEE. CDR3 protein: CASSLATVLRQFF. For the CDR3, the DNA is TGTGCCAGCAGCTTGGCCACAGTTTTACGGCAGTTCTTC.

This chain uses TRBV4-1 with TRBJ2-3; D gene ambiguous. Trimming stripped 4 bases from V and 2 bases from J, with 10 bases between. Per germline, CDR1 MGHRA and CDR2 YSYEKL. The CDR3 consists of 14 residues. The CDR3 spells CASSPSPNTDTQYF. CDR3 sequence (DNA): TGCGCCAGCAGCCCGAGTCCGAACACAGATACGCAGTATTTT.

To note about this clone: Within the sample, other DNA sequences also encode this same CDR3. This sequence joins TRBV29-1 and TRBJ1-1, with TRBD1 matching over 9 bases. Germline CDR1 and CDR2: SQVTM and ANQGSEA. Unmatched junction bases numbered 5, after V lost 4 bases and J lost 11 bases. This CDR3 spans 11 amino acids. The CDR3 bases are TGCAGCGTTGTTAGGACAGGGGACGCTTTCTTT. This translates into CSVVRTGDAFF.

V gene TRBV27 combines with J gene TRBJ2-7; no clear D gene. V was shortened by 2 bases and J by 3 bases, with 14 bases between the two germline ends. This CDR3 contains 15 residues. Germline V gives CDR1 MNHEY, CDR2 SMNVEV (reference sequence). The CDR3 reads CASSLMANPGYEQYF. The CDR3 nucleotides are TGTGCCAGCAGTTTAATGGCCAACCCGGGCTACGAGCAGTACTTC.

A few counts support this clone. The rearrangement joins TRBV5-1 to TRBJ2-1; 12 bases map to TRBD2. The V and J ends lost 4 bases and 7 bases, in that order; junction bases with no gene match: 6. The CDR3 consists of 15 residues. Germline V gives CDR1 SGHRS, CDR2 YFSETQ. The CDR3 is CASSPSGRAGNEQFF. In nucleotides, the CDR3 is TGCGCCAGCAGCCCTAGCGGGAGGGCCGGTAATGAGCAGTTCTTC.

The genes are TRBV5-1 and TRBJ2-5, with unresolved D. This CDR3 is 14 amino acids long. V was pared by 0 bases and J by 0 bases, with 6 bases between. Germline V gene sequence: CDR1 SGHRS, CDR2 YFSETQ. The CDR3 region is CASSLDGNQETQYF. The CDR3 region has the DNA TGCGCCAGCAGCTTGGACGGAAACCAAGAGACCCAGTACTTC.

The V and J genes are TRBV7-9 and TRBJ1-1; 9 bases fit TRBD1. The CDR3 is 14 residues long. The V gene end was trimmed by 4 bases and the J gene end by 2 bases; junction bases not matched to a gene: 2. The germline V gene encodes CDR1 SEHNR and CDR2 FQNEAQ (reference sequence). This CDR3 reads CASSWTGANTEAFF. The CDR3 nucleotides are TGTGCCAGCAGCTGGACAGGGGCAAACACTGAAGCTTTCTTT. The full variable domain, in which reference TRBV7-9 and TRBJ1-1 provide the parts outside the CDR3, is DTGVSQNPRHKITKRGQNVTFRCDPISEHNRLYWYRQTLGQGPEFLTYFQNEAQLEKSRLLSDRFSAERPKGSFSTLEIQRTEQGDSAMYLCASSWTGANTEAFFGQGTRLTVV.

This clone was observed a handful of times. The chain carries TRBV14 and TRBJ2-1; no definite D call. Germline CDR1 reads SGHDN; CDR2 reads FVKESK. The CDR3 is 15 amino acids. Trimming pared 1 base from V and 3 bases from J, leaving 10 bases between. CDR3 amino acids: CASSQGQTYYNEQFF. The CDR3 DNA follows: TGTGCCAGCAGCCAAGGACAAACCTACTACAATGAGCAGTTCTTC.

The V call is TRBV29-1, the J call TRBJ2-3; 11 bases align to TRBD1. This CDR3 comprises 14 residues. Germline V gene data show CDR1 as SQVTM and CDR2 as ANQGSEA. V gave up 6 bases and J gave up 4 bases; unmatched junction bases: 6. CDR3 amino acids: CSVGTGGKPDTQYF. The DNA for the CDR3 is TGCAGCGTCGGGACAGGGGGAAAACCAGATACGCAGTATTTT.

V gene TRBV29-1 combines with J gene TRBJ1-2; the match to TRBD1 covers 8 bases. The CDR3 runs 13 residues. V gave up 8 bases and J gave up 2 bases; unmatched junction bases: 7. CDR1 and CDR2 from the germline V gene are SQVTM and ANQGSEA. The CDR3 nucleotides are TGCAGCACCGGACAGGGCACCAACTATGGCTACACCTTC. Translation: CSTGQGTNYGYTF.

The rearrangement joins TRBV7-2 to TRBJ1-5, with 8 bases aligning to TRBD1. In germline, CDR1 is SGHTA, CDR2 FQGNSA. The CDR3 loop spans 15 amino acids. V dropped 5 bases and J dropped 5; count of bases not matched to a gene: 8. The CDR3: CASSGGGQGHQPQHF. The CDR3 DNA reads TGTGCCAGCAGCGGGGGAGGACAGGGCCATCAGCCCCAGCATTTT.

The CDR3 loop is CAWSRLGTANEKLFF. CDR3 sequence (DNA): TGTGCCTGGAGTAGACTCGGGACAGCTAATGAAAAACTGTTTTTT. This chain links TRBV30 with TRBJ1-4; 7 bases match TRBD1. The V gene end was trimmed by 2 bases and the J gene end by 3 bases; junction bases not matched to a gene: 6. The CDR3 is 15 amino acids. Germline V gives CDR1 GTSNPN, CDR2 SVGIG (reference sequence).